This passage covers 3 T cell receptor beta chains from one sample sequenced in a study of blood T cell repertoires in COVID-19 (dated by TCRdb to the early 2020s). Library prep was done by the immunoSEQ multiplex PCR assay. This is the immuneACCESS table as TCRdb keeps it, with only in-frame sequences that have V and J called. A part of the clones is gone; compared with another copy, unresolved V genes explain less than half, and the rest is unexplained. Recorded for this sample are some 220,000 clones; approximately 83% of them occurred a single time. Jointly, the top ten make up approximately 1.4% of the sample. Specimen: PBMCs or T cells enriched from blood (not recorded which). The source is a middle-aged woman with acute COVID-19.

The chain uses TRBV5-6 and TRBJ1-2, with TRBD1 matching 7 bases. The CDR3 has 14 amino acids. In germline, CDR1 is SGHDT, CDR2 YYEEEE. V shed 1 base and J 8 bases; nucleotides not matched to a gene: 8. This CDR3 reads CASSLRLTGKGYTF. The CDR3 DNA reads TGTGCCAGCAGCTTGAGGTTGACAGGGAAAGGCTACACCTTC.

The chain has TRBV7-2 and TRBJ2-7, with D possibly being TRBD2 (6 bases). V lost 4 bases and J 3 bases, leaving 16 bases between the germline ends. CDR3 length: 15 residues. Germline V gene data show CDR1 as SGHTA and CDR2 as FQGNSA. DNA of the CDR3: TGTGCCAGCAGCTACCGGGACTCCAAGTACTACGAGCAGTACTTC. This codes for CASSYRDSKYYEQYF.

The chain combines TRBV7-2 with TRBJ2-3; D is ambiguous. This CDR3 is 13 amino acids long. Germline values: CDR1 SGHTA, CDR2 FQGNSA. V lost 0 bases to trimming and J lost 4 bases, with 5 bases between them. The CDR3 nucleotides read TGTGCCAGCAGCTTAGCGCGCTCAGATACGCAGTATTTT. This codes for CASSLARSDTQYF.